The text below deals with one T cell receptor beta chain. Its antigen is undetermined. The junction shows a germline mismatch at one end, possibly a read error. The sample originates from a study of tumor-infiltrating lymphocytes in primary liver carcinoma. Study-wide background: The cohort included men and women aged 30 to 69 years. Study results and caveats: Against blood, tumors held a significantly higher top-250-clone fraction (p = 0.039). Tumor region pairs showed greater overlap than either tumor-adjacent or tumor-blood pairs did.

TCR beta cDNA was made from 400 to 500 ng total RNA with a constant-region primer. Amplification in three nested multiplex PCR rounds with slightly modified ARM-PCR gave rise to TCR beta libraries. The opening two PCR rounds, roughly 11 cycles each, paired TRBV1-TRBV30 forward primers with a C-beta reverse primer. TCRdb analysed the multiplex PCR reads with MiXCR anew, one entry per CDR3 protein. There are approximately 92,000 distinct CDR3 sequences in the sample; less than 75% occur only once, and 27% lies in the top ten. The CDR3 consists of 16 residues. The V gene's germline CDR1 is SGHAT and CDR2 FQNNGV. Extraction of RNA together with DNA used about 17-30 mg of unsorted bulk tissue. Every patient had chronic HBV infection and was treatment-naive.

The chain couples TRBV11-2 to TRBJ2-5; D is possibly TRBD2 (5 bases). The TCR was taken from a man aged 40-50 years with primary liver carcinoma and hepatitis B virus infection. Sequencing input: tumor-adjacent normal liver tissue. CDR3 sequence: CASSSSGRMYQETQNF. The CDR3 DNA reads TGTGCCAGCAGCTCTAGTGGGAGAATGTACCAAGAGACCCAGAACTTC.